Sequencing of this T cell receptor (beta chain) was carried out in a study of shared clonotypes between healthy human individuals. Naive CD8 cells were CD45RO-negative, positively selected for CCR7, excluding terminally differentiated effector memory CD45RA+ cells. Overall study findings and caveats: When naive CD4 clonotypes were compared across a few donors, 4% to 6.5% were shared.

The protocol was immunoSEQ multiplex PCR, while the TCRdb copy is restricted to in-frame clones and leaves out a portion. The profile shows about 2.2 million clones, roughly 95% of them singletons. The length of the CDR3 is 14 residues. V was cut by 5 bases and J by 4 bases, with 13 bases left in between. The germline V gene encodes CDR1 SGHAT and CDR2 FQNNGV. Notes on this clone: Antigen unknown.

Sequencing used naive CD8+ T cells from PBMCs. This sequence was found in a young man in good health. Some clones in this sample may be carry-over from other donors' samples. V is TRBV11-2 and J is TRBJ2-3; D may match TRBD1 or TRBD2 (5 bases each). The CDR3 is CASSPPSGPDTQYF. In nucleotides, the CDR3 is TGTGCCAGCAGCCCCCCATCGGGGCCAGATACGCAGTATTTT.